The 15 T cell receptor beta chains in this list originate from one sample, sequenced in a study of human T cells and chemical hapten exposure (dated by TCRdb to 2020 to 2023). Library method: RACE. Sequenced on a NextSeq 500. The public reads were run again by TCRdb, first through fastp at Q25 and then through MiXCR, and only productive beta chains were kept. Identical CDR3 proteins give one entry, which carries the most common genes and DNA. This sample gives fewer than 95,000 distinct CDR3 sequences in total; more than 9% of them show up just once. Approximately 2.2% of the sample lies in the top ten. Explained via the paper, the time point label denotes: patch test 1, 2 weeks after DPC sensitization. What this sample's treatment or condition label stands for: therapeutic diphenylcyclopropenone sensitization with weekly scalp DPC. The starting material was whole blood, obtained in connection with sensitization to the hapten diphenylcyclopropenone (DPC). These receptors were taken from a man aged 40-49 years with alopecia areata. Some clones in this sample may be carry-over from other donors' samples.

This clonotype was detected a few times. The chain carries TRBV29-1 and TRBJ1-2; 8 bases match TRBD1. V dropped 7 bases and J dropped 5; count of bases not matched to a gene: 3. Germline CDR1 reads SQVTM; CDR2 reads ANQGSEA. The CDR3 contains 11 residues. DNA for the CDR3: TGCAGCGAACGGACAGGGTATGGCTACACCTTC. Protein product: CSERTGYGYTF.

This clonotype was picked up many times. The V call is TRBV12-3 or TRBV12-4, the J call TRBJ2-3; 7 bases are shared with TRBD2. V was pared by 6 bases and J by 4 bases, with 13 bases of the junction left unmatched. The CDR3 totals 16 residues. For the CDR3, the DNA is TGTGCCAGCAGGACGACCGGGACTAATTTCCCAGATACGCAGTATTTT. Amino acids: CASRTTGTNFPDTQYF.

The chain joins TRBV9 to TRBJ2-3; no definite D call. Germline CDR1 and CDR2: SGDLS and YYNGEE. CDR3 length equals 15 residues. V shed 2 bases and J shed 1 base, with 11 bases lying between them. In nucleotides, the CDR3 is TGTGCCAGCAGCGTCTCGGTCGTTGGCACAGATACGCAGTATTTT. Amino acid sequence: CASSVSVVGTDTQYF.

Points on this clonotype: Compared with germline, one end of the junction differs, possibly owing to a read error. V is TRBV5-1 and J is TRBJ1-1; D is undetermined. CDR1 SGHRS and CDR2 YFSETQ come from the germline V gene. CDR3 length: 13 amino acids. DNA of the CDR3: TGCGCCAGCAGATTGGACGTGTACACTGAAGCTTTCTTT. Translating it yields CASRLDVYTEAFF. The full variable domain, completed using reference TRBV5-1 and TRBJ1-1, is KAGVTQTPRYLIKTRGQQVTLSCSPISGHRSVSWYQQTPGQGLQFLFEYFSETQRNKGNFPGRFSGRQFSNSRSEMNVSTLELGDSALYLCASRLDVYTEAFFGQGTRLTVV.

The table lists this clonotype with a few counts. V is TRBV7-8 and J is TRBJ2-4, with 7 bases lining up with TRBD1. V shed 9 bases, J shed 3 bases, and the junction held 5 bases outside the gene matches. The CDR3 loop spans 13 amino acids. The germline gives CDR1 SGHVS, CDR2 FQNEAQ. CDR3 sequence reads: CASSDRDKNIQYF. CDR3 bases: TGTGCCAGTTCCGACAGGGACAAAAACATTCAGTACTTC.

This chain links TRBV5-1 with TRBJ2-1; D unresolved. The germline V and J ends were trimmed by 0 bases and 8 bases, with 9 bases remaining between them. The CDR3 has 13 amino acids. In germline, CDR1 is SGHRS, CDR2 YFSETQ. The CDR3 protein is CASSLESFHEQFF. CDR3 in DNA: TGCGCCAGCAGCTTGGAAAGTTTCCATGAGCAGTTCTTC.

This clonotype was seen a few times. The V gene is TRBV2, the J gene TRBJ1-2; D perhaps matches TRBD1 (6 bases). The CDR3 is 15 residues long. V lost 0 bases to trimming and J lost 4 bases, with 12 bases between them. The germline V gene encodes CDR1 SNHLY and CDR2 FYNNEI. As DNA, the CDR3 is TGTGCCAGCAGTGAAGCCGGTAGGGGGGGCTATGGCTACACCTTC. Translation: CASSEAGRGGYGYTF.

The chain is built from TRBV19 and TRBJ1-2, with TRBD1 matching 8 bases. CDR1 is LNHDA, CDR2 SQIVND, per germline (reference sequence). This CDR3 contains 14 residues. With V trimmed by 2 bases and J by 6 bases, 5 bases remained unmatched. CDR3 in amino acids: CASSIQGAIHGYTF. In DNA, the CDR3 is TGTGCCAGTAGTATACAGGGGGCTATCCATGGCTACACCTTC.

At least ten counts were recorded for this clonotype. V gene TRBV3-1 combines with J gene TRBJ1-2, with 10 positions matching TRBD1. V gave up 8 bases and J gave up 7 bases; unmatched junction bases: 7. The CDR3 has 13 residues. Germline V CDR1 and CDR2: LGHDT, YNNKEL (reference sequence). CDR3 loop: CASGRQGAFGYTF. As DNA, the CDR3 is TGTGCCAGCGGACGACAGGGGGCGTTTGGCTACACCTTC.

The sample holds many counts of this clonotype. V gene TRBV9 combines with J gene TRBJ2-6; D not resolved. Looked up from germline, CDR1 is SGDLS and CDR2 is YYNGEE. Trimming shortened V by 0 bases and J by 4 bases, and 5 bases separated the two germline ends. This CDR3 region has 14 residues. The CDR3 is CASSVASGANVLTF. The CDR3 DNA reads TGTGCCAGCAGCGTAGCCTCCGGGGCCAACGTCCTGACTTTC.

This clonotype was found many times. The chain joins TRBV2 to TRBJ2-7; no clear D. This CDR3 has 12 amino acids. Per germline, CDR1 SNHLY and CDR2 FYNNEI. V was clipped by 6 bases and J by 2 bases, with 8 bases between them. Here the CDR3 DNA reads TGTGCCAGCAGCGTCGTACCCTACGAGCAGTACGTC. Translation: CASSVVPYEQYV.

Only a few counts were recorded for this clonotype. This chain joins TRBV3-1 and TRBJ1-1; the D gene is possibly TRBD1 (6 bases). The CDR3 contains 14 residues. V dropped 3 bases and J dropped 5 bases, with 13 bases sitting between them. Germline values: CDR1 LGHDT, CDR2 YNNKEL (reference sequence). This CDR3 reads CASSHGGRWTEAFF. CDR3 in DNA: TGTGCCAGCAGCCATGGGGGGCGATGGACTGAAGCTTTCTTT.

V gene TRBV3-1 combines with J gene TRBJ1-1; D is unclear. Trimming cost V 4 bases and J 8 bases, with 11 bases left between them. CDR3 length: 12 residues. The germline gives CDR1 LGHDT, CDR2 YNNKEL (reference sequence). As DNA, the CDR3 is TGTGCCAGCAGCCCAATGGGCAGAGAAGCTTTCTTT. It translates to CASSPMGREAFF.

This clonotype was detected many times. The CDR3 loop reads CSVGVSNYGYTF. CDR3 in DNA: TGCAGCGTTGGTGTGTCCAACTATGGCTACACCTTC. The V and J genes are TRBV29-1 and TRBJ1-2; no definite D call. The V gene's germline CDR1 is SQVTM and CDR2 ANQGSEA. Trimming pared 4 bases from V and 2 bases from J, leaving 8 bases between. The CDR3 totals 12 residues.

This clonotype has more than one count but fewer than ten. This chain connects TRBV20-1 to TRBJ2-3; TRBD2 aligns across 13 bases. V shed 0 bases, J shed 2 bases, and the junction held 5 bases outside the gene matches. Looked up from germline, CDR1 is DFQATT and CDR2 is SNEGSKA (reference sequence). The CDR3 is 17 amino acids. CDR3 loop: CSARDLTSGRVTDTQYF. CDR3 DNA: TGCAGTGCTAGAGATCTCACTAGCGGGAGGGTCACAGATACGCAGTATTTT.